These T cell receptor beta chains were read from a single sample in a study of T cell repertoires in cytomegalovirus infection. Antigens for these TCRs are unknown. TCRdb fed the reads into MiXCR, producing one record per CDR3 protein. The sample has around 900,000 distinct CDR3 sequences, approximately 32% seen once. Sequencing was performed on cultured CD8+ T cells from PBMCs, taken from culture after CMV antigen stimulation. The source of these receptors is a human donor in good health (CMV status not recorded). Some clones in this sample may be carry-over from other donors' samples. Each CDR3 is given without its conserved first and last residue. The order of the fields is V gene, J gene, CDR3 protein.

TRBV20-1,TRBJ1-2,SARDRRDLYGYT
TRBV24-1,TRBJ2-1,ATSDLPHRGTYNEQF
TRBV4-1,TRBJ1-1,ASSHRGGDTEAF
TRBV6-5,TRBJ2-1,ASSYLASNEQF
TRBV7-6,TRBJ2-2,ASSSALATGELF
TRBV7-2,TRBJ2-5,ASSLVAGPAETQY
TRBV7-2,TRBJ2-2,ASSLAQWEPDTGELF
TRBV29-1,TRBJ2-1,SVTWSYNEQF
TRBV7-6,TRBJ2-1,ASSPLAGTGMLDEQF
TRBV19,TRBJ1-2,ASTPSPGFGYT
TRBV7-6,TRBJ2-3,ASSTRTHTRPDTQY
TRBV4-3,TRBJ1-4,ASSQDKGTGAEKLF
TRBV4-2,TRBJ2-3,ASSQELQTTDTQY
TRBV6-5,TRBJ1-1,ASSLDTRENTEAF
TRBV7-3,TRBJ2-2,ANSPGTGRATGELF
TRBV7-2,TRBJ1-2,ASSLVTSPALYGYT
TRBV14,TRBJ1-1,ASSPGWMNTEAF
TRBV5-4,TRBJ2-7,ASSRQGGEQY
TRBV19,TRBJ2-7,ASSISGAYEQY
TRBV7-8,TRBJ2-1,ASSPRWGSHSGGQDNEQF
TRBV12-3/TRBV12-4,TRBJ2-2,ASSPGWLAGNTGELF
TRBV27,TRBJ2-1,ASSVTGLDEQF
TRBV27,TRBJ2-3,ASSSLGRSTDTQY
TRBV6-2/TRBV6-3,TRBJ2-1,ASSTGTGPSNEQF
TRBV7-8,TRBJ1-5,ASSWALEGSSNQPQH
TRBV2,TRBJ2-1,ASSDQRLYNEQF
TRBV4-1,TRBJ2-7,ASSQETGVYEQY
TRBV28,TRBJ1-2,ASSSPSLYGYT
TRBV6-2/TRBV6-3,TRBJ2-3,ASRTTSGGDTQY
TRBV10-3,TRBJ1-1,AISERMNTEAF
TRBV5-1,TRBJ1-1,ASSLSGEGTEAF
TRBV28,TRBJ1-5,ASRTQGEGNQPQH
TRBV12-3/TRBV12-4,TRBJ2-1,ASTVTSGGRNEQF